A selection of T cell receptor beta chains follows, all from one sample in a study of T cell responses to AZD1222 COVID-19 vaccine. Sequenced by immunoSEQ multiplex PCR; TCRdb stores in-frame clones only, minus some. The table lists 150,000 to 200,000 clones, 92% of them singletons. The sequencing used peripheral blood, collected 28 days after the second AZD1222 dose. The receptor source for this set is an adult who received the AZD1222 COVID-19 vaccine. CDR3s include the opening cysteine and the closing phenylalanine or tryptophan. D genes are given only for firm matches. The size field is filled for only some rows; it gives once, few, many or a size class.

j_gene	abundance	d_gene	v_gene	CDR3nt	CDR3aa
TRBJ2-7	once	TRBD2	TRBV5-4	TGTGCCAGCAGCTCACCGGGACTAGGGGAAGGGCAGTACTTC	CASSSPGLGEGQYF
TRBJ1-5	-	-	TRBV21-1	TGTGCCAGCAGCAAATGGGGGTACAGGGTACATTTTCAGCCCCAGCATTTT	CASSKWGYRVHFQPQHF
TRBJ1-1	-	-	TRBV6-2/TRBV6-3	TGTGCCAGCAGTTCCCCTTACCGGACGCTCACTGAAGCTTTCTTT	CASSSPYRTLTEAFF
TRBJ1-4	-	-	TRBV5-1	TGCGCCAGCAGCTTGGCCCCTCAGACAGGACGTAATGAAAAACTGTTTTTT	CASSLAPQTGRNEKLFF
TRBJ1-4	-	TRBD1	TRBV28	TGTGCCAGCAGCCCCGGGACAGCTAATGAAAAACTGTTTTTT	CASSPGTANEKLFF
TRBJ1-2	-	-	TRBV14	TGTGCCAGCAGCCAAGATCGACCCCTACAGTGGCTACATAGTAGCTACACCTTC	CASSQDRPLQWLHSSYTF
TRBJ2-3	-	-	TRBV19	TGTGCCAGTAGTATAGGGAACGTCGAGGTAGATACGCAGTATTTT	CASSIGNVEVDTQYF
TRBJ1-2	-	-	TRBV29-1	TGCAGCGTTGAATTAAGCAGCCTATATAATGGCTACACCTTC	CSVELSSLYNGYTF
TRBJ2-3	-	-	TRBV7-2	TGTGCCAGCAGCTTAGAGGGAACAGATACGCAGTATTTT	CASSLEGTDTQYF
TRBJ2-3	-	TRBD2	TRBV29-1	TGCGTTTTAAGGACTAGCGGCACAGATACGCAGTATTTT	CVLRTSGTDTQYF
TRBJ2-7	-	TRBD1	TRBV19	TGTGCCAGTAGTATAGGGACAGGGGGCTACGAGCAGTACTTC	CASSIGTGGYEQYF
TRBJ1-4	-	-	TRBV5-4	TGTGCCAGCAGTCAGGACAGAGTTAATGAAAAACTGTTTTTT	CASSQDRVNEKLFF
TRBJ2-7	-	TRBD2	TRBV4-3	TGCGCCAGCAGCCCGGGAGCGGGAGAGGCATACGAGCAGTACTTC	CASSPGAGEAYEQYF
TRBJ2-2	-	-	TRBV5-1	TGCGCCAGCAGCCCCGACCGGGAGCTGTTTTTT	CASSPDRELFF
TRBJ2-7	once	TRBD2	TRBV15	TGTGCCACCAGCCCCCGTCGGGGACTAGGCAACGAGCAGTACTTC	CATSPRRGLGNEQYF
TRBJ2-7	-	TRBD2	TRBV3-1/TRBV3-2	TGTGCCAGCAGTCCGCCCGGGGGGGGGTCATACGAGCAGTACTTC	CASSPPGGGSYEQYF
TRBJ2-1	-	TRBD2	TRBV28	TGTGCCAGCAAACCGATGGGACTAGCGGGAGTCAATGAGCAGTTCTTC	CASKPMGLAGVNEQFF
TRBJ2-7	-	TRBD1	TRBV30	TGTGCCTGGTCCGGGACAGGGACCTACGAGCAGTACTTC	CAWSGTGTYEQYF
TRBJ1-2	-	-	TRBV30	TGTGCCTGGGTTCACGGAGAGGGGCTATATGGCTACACCTTC	CAWVHGEGLYGYTF
TRBJ1-5	few	-	TRBV6-2/TRBV6-3	TGTGCCAGCAGTTTGTCCGGGACCCTCCTTGGTGGCAATCAGCCCCAGCATTTT	CASSLSGTLLGGNQPQHF
TRBJ1-1	-	-	TRBV19	TGTGCCAGTAGTTCCCAGGGGAGAGGTCAGACTGAAGCTTTCTTT	CASSSQGRGQTEAFF
TRBJ2-3	-	-	TRBV5-4	TGTGCCAGCAGCTTGGCCGGGGGACGACCAGATACGCAGTATTTT	CASSLAGGRPDTQYF
TRBJ1-5	-	TRBD1	TRBV6-6	TGTGCCAGCGACATCGAAACAGGGGGCGGACAGCCCCAGCATTTT	CASDIETGGGQPQHF
TRBJ2-1	-	TRBD2	TRBV29-1	TGCAGCGTCCTAGCGGGAGCGAGAAATGAGCAGTTCTTC	CSVLAGARNEQFF